This T cell receptor (beta chain) was found in a study of vaccination and CD4 T cells after COVID-19. Study findings and constraints: Convalescent patients' clones that were vaccine-specific were spike mono-reactive in 304 of 307 cases.

The sample's treatment: approximately 11-day PBMC culture with coronavirus spike peptide pools or control peptides (ViraFEST assay). In regard to this clonotype: Its target is not known.

The Oncomine TCR Beta short-read assay sequenced DNA from cultured CD4+ T cells. TCRdb called the PCR reads again in MiXCR, with one record for every CDR3 protein. This sample has a few thousand distinct CDR3 sequences; about 21% occur once, and the top ten carry approximately 15%. Trimming took off 3 bases at V and 0 bases at J, with 12 bases between the two ends. CDR3 length equals 14 residues. CDR1 is DFQATT and CDR2 is SNEGSKA in the germline V gene (reference sequence). Sequenced sample: CD4+ T cells from blood, cultured in vitro. The chain uses TRBV20-1 and TRBJ2-7, with D uncertain. This sequence originates from a human donor who had recovered from COVID-19. Here the CDR3 reads CSASPPRDSYEQYF. The CDR3 region has the DNA TGCAGTGCTAGCCCCCCTAGGGACTCCTACGAGCAGTACTTC.